The clone carrying this T cell receptor beta chain was detected only a few times. Its antigen is undetermined. Other autoimmune diseases, uncontrolled infections, pregnancy or lactation ruled patients out of participation. This sample was included in a study of Graves' ophthalmopathy and Graves' hyperthyroidism. Notes on the study in general: Clonotypes were expanded in thyroid at above 0.001 frequency, and most also appeared in blood.

The CDR3 extends over 17 amino acids. Per germline, CDR1 LGHDT and CDR2 YNNKEL (reference sequence). Trimming at V came to 4 bases and at J to 2 bases, leaving 10 bases not matched to a gene. Amplifying from RNA transcripts, the study obtained TCR beta CDR3 regions. HTBI primers served in a first-round RT-PCR, which a second-round multiplex PCR followed. TCRdb passed the multiplex PCR reads through MiXCR, listing each CDR3 protein once. The profile shows around 51,000 distinct CDR3 sequences, around 48% of them singletons. The source of this sequence is an adult man with Graves' ophthalmopathy. The material sequenced was peripheral blood. This chain joins TRBV3-1 and TRBJ2-1; TRBD2 aligns across 8 bases. CDR3 loop: CASSLPGGATPYNEQFF. CDR3 in DNA: TGTGCCAGCAGCCTCCCGGGGGGGGCGACCCCCTACAATGAGCAGTTCTTC.